Listed below are T cell receptor beta chains from one sample, sequenced in a study of T-cell memory formation after mild COVID-19. Using its own MiXCR run on the 5' RACE reads, TCRdb lists one record per CDR3 protein. The profile shows 470,000 or so distinct CDR3 sequences, under 20% of them singletons. The specimen sequenced was PBMCs or a T cell subset sorted from them (not recorded which). These receptors were obtained from a young man who had mild COVID-19 (a few samples of this study predate the infection). Cell type and time point are not known. Each CDR3 is given with its conserved first and last residue. The D gene is left open where the match is weak. Not every row has a clone size; where given, it reads once, few, many or a size class.

clone size	V gene	CDR3 length	D gene	J gene	CDR3 DNA	CDR3 protein
-	TRBV7-9	11	TRBD1	TRBJ2-7	TGTGACACCAGACAGGGTGGAGAGCAGTACTTC	CDTRQGGEQYF
few	TRBV5-1	14	TRBD1	TRBJ1-1	TGCGCCAGCAGCCCAGGACAGGGGGCCGTCAGGGCTTTCTTT	CASSPGQGAVRAFF
many	TRBV7-2	13	TRBD1	TRBJ2-3	TGTGCCAGCAGCTCCCAGGGGGCAGATACGCAGTATTTT	CASSSQGADTQYF
once	TRBV7-9	14	-	TRBJ1-1	TGTGCCAGCAGCTTAGTATTTTTGAACACTGAAGCTTTCTTT	CASSLVFLNTEAFF
few	TRBV2	12	-	TRBJ1-5	TGTGCCAGCAGTGCGGTCATTCAGCCCCAGCATTTT	CASSAVIQPQHF
-	TRBV7-2	13	-	TRBJ2-1	TGTGCCAGCAGCGGGGGCCTGAACAATGAGCAGTTCTTC	CASSGGLNNEQFF
-	TRBV7-9	14	-	TRBJ2-1	TGTGCCAGCGGCAGGGATGAGACCTACAATGAGCAGTTCTTC	CASGRDETYNEQFF
-	TRBV7-9	22	TRBD2	TRBJ2-2	TGTGCCAGCAGCTTAGCAAGACTAGCGGGGGGATCAACGCCGGTACCGGCCGGGGAGCTGTTTTTT	CASSLARLAGGSTPVPAGELFF
few	TRBV3-1	16	-	TRBJ1-6	TGTGCCAGCAGCCAAGGGGCCGCCCTCTATAATTCACCCCTCCACTTT	CASSQGAALYNSPLHF
many	TRBV5-1	13	-	TRBJ2-1	TGCGCCAGCAGCCAGGACTACCTGGGTGAGCAGTTCTTC	CASSQDYLGEQFF
few	TRBV4-3	16	TRBD2	TRBJ2-3	TGCGCCAGCAGCCAGGGTAGCGGGGGGGGCACAGATACGCAGTATTTT	CASSQGSGGGTDTQYF
few	TRBV24-1	19	TRBD1	TRBJ2-1	TGTGCCACCAGTGATTTGCCCCCACCGCCCTCCGGGACAGGGAATGAGCAGTTCTTC	CATSDLPPPPSGTGNEQFF
-	TRBV5-1	17	-	TRBJ2-1	TGCGCCAGCAGCTTGTTTGGCAGGGAGTGGCCTCACAATGAGCAGTTCTTC	CASSLFGREWPHNEQFF
many	TRBV6-6	13	-	TRBJ2-7	TGTGCCAGCAGTTACGGGACACAGAACGAGCAGTACTTC	CASSYGTQNEQYF
few	TRBV7-9	12	-	TRBJ2-7	TGTGCCAGCAGCGTTAGAAATTACGAGCAGTACTTC	CASSVRNYEQYF
-	TRBV7-6	12	TRBD1	TRBJ2-3	TGTGCCAGCAGCGGGACAGGGAACTCGCAGTATTTT	CASSGTGNSQYF
many	TRBV12-3/TRBV12-4	13	-	TRBJ1-2	TGTGCCAGCAGTTACGACAGCACCTATGGCTACACCTTC	CASSYDSTYGYTF
few	TRBV7-2	14	-	TRBJ1-5	TGTGCCAGCAGCTTTGTGACCGTAAATCAGCCCCAGCATTTT	CASSFVTVNQPQHF
many	TRBV20-1	13	-	TRBJ2-3	TGCAGTGCCCCGGGACCCTACACAGATACGCAGTATTTT	CSAPGPYTDTQYF
once	TRBV20-1	12	-	TRBJ2-7	TGCAGTGCTAGACAGGGAGTGCACGAGCAGTACTTC	CSARQGVHEQYF
-	TRBV20-1	13	TRBD1	TRBJ2-7	TGCAGTGCTTTTCCCGGGACAGGGGCCGAGCAGTACTTC	CSAFPGTGAEQYF
-	TRBV9	14	-	TRBJ1-1	TGTGCCAGCAGCGTATGGGGGACGGACACTGAAGCTTTCTTT	CASSVWGTDTEAFF
few	TRBV5-1	10	-	TRBJ2-1	TGCGCCAGCAGCGGGGGCAGTCTGTTCTTC	CASSGGSLFF
few	TRBV7-9	15	-	TRBJ2-5	TGTGCCAGCAGCTCAGCAGACGGAGACCTAGAGACCCAGTACTTC	CASSSADGDLETQYF
-	TRBV7-8	14	-	TRBJ2-2	TGTGCCAGCAGCTTACAGGCTTACATGGGGGAGCTGTTTTTT	CASSLQAYMGELFF
-	TRBV4-3	17	TRBD2	TRBJ2-3	TGCGCCAGCAGCCAAGATTTGACGCGGGGGGGTACAGATACGCAGTATTTT	CASSQDLTRGGTDTQYF
-	TRBV20-1	15	TRBD1	TRBJ2-7	TGCAGTGCTAGTGCCTCCAGGGGGTACTCCTACGAGCAGTACTTC	CSASASRGYSYEQYF